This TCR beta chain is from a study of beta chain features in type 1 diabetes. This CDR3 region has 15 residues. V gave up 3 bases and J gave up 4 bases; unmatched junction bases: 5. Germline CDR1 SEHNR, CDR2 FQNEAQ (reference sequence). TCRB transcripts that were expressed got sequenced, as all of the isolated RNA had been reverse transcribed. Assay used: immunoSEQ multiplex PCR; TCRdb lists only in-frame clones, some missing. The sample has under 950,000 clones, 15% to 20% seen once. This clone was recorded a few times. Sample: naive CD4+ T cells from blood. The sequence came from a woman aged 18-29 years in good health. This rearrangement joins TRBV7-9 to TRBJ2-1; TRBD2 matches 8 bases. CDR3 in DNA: TGTGCCAGCAGCTTCAAGCGGGAGCCATACAATGAGCAGTTCTTC. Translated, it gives CASSFKREPYNEQFF.